The T cell receptor beta chain under discussion was sequenced for a study of blood T cell repertoires in COVID-19. On the study more broadly: Researchers got acute and convalescent COVID-19 samples from the United States, Italy and Spain. T cells, B-cell-depleted T cells, or PBMCs provided the cDNA or gDNA that served as material.

In the source study's methods: Estimation of nucleated cell counts was performed using reference gene primer amplification. Libraries were prepared by immunoSEQ multiplex PCR; TCRdb keeps only in-frame clonotypes and omits some of them. V, J and clone size were drawn from that table, and D and trimming were deduced from the DNA. The repertoire holds roughly 100,000 clones, 85% seen once, with under 4.5% in the top ten. The germline CDR1 and CDR2 sequences are SGDLS and YYNGEE. Trimming cost V 5 bases and J 8 bases; bases outside gene matches: 9. The CDR3 consists of 14 residues. This clone was detected once.

V usage is TRBV9 and J usage is TRBJ2-1; 8 nucleotides line up with TRBD2. The sequence came from a man aged 45-65 years with acute or convalescent COVID-19. Material: peripheral blood. This CDR3 is CASSQREMSHEQFF. The CDR3 DNA reads as TGTGCCAGCAGTCAGCGGGAGATGTCTCATGAGCAGTTCTTC.